The source of this TCR beta chain is a study of CD8 T cells in ankylosing spondylitis (dated by TCRdb to 2016 to 2017). Background for the entire study: The study set out to find disease-linked TCR variants by profiling T cell receptor beta repertoires in ankylosing spondylitis patients and healthy donors. In total, the full study cohort was made up of 100 to 140 healthy donors and approximately 24 ankylosing spondylitis patients. Samples of peripheral blood were taken, and for ankylosing spondylitis patients, synovial fluid was collected as well. General findings and caveats noted by the study authors: According to the report, matched synovial fluid samples from ankylosing spondylitis patients were significantly enriched for the disease-linked clones. Blood from ankylosing spondylitis patients appeared to be characterized by a TCR beta motif composed of 7 to 9 highly homologous amino acid variants. A CD8+ phenotype was shown by the disease-linked clones, which were found at relatively low frequencies in peripheral blood. Some of the motif variants had been reported before in the synovial fluid and blood of reactive arthritis patients, a finding that suggests common disease-initiation mechanisms.

Cut back by 6 bases and 2 bases, the V and J ends lie 13 bases apart. The germline V gene yields MNHEY for CDR1 and SVGEGT for CDR2. Counted from cysteine to phenylalanine, this CDR3 has 14 amino acids. Only CDR3 DNA remains: 42 bases, in frame from the first base. This sample was sequenced with an Illumina HiSeq 2500. Quantitative 5'-RACE with molecular barcodes was used to prepare TCR beta libraries. The original pipeline was this. A new computational method, built on a probabilistic model of VDJ rearrangement, was used to identify disease-linked TCR variants. TCRdb passed the public sequencing reads through fastp at Q25 and MiXCR, retaining productive beta sequences. Rows are unified per CDR3 protein, each entry keeping the most common DNA and genes. TCRdb's processing, not the study's, gives the V and J calls here. The sample table holds fewer than 400,000 distinct CDR3 sequences, of which 6.5% to 10% were seen once. The biggest ten clones account for 13% to 15% of the sample.

This clonotype appeared many times. The antigen it recognizes is unknown. Base quality data are lacking; no much larger clone is found one base away. This clonotype was obtained from a male donor with ankylosing spondylitis. The chain was built from TRBV6-2 or TRBV6-3 and TRBJ2-5, with TRBD1 tentatively as D gene (6 bases match). Material: blood, either unsorted or a sorted T cell fraction (not recorded which). CDR3 protein: CASRQTGEQETQYF. In nucleotide form, the sequence is TGTGCCAGCAGGCAGACAGGAGAGCAAGAGACCCAGTACTTC.